This TCR beta chain was sequenced during a study of neurological immune-mediated disorders. Study context: Disease course was recorded as relapsing-remitting for about 31 and secondary progressive for about 8.5% of the 34 multiple sclerosis patients.

The CDR3 sequence is 16 residues long. V trimming: 5 bases; J trimming: 1 base; junction bases outside the gene matches: 5. Germline V gene data show CDR1 as MNHEY and CDR2 as SMNVEV (reference sequence). There are many counts of this clonotype. Antigen: not known. The cDNA was generated through 5'RACE incorporating 10-nucleotide random UMIs. TCRdb reprocessed the 5' RACE reads with MiXCR, giving one entry per CDR3 protein. Seen here are tens of thousands of distinct CDR3 sequences, 5% to 6% observed once, and the top ten hold roughly 7.9%. Whole-study results and caveats: It was HTLV-1-associated myelopathy that showed the most TCR clonal expansion, while multiple sclerosis showed the least, falling below healthy controls. Phylogenetic grouping put 18 of 34 multiple sclerosis patients' repertoires into one related-CDR3 cluster, a possible signature.

Time point defined: longitudinal time-point 2. The specimen was PBMCs. The origin of this receptor is an older woman with multiple sclerosis. This sequence joins TRBV27 and TRBJ2-4; 10 bases map to TRBD1. The CDR3 region has the DNA TGTGCCAGCAGTGTCAGACAGGGGGCCGCCAAAAACATTCAGTACTTC. Translated, it gives CASSVRQGAAKNIQYF.